Below, 25 T cell receptor delta chains from the same sample are listed, as sequenced in a study of gamma-delta T cells after stem cell transplantation. TCRdb fed the RT-PCR reads into CATT to redo clone calling. This table has around 2,500 delta-chain clones, around 47% appearing once. The sample taken for sequencing was gamma-delta T cells. The source is a human donor. It is not recorded whose cells these are; they may come from a transplant donor.

On this clone: A much larger clone differs from this one at a single base, so this may be a read error. The chain employs TRDV2 and TRDJ1; TRDD3 matches 9 bases. Looked up from germline, CDR1 is GEAIGNYY and CDR2 is EKD. The CDR3 extends over 22 amino acids. V trimming: 3 bases; J trimming: 0 bases; junction bases outside the gene matches: 25. CDR3 amino acids: CACDPLTSLEVLGESYTDKLIF. DNA for the CDR3: TGTGCCTGTGACCCCTTGACGTCCCTCGAAGTACTGGGGGAATCGTACACCGATAAACTCATCTTT.

As to this clone: The junction departs from germline at one end; a sequencing error may be responsible. This specimen includes other DNA sequences encoding the same CDR3. The rearrangement links TRDV2 to TRDJ1; 7 bases align to TRDD3. From germline, CDR1 is GEAIGNYY and CDR2 EKD. The CDR3 consists of 18 residues. The CDR3 loop is CACDPVSGGKSNTDKLIF. Written as DNA, the CDR3 is TGTGCCTGTGACCCCGTTTCTGGGGGCAAGAGCAACACCGATAAACTTATCTTT.

This clone was seen a handful of times. This chain links TRDV2 with TRDJ3, with 9 positions matching TRDD3. J was trimmed by 0 bases and V by 6 bases; bases with no gene match: 5. The germline V gene has CDR1 GEAIGNYY and CDR2 EKD. The CDR3 loop spans 17 amino acids. CDR3 sequence: CACLLGESSWDTRQMFF. The CDR3 nucleotides read TGTGCCTGTCTACTGGGGGAAAGCTCCTGGGACACCCGACAGATGTTTTTC.

Comments on this clone: Germline and junction disagree at one end, which may indicate a read error. The genes are TRDV2 and TRDJ1, with 8 bases aligning to TRDD3. Germline loops: CDR1 GEAIGNYY, CDR2 EKD. The CDR3 has 22 amino acids. CDR3: CACDTVGISTGGYASDTYKLIF. CDR3 in DNA: TGTGCCTGTGACACCGTAGGAATCAGTACTGGGGGCTACGCGAGTGACACCTATAAACTCATCTTT.

J is TRDJ1 and V is TRDV2; the match to TRDD3 covers 11 bases. This CDR3 is 19 amino acids long. Losses at the gene ends were 0 bases for V and 4 bases for J; bases not matched to a gene: 15. Germline-derived CDR1 and CDR2 are GEAIGNYY and EKD. The CDR3 DNA reads as TGTGCCTGTGACACCGTGGGACTGGGGGATAGGCGGGTCGTCGATAAACTCATCTTT. Amino acids: CACDTVGLGDRRVVDKLIF.

By its share, this clone is medium-sized (0.01 to 0.1%). This chain uses TRDV2 with TRDJ3, with TRDD3 matching 13 bases. The CDR3 is made up of 19 amino acids. Trimming cost V 3 bases and J 2 bases; bases outside gene matches: 6. Germline V gene data show CDR1 as GEAIGNYY and CDR2 as EKD. The CDR3 region has the DNA TGTGCCTGTGACGGGGTACTGGGGGATACGCCCTGGGACACCCGACAGATGTTTTTC. Encoded protein: CACDGVLGDTPWDTRQMFF.

A few counts support this clone. With only one base between it and a far larger clone, this is likely a read error. This chain joins TRDV2 and TRDJ1; D possibly corresponds to TRDD3 (5 bases). CDR1 is GEAIGNYY and CDR2 is EKD in the germline V gene. The CDR3 consists of 17 residues. The V end was cut by 2 bases, the J end by 3 bases, with 21 bases between. The CDR3, as DNA: TGTGCCTGTGACAATCTACTCGGCGAGGAGGGGGCCGATAAACTCATCTTT. Its protein is CACDNLLGEEGADKLIF.

The chain carries TRDV2 and TRDJ1; 10 positions agree with TRDD3. V gave up 6 bases and J gave up 2 bases; unmatched junction bases: 17. The CDR3 contains 18 residues. Per the germline V gene, CDR1 is GEAIGNYY and CDR2 is EKD. This CDR3 reads CACNGVATRLGDTDKLIF. Here the CDR3 DNA reads TGTGCCTGTAACGGGGTTGCGACTCGACTGGGGGATACCGATAAACTCATCTTT.

CDR3 loop: CACDLLSTTGGSFDKLIF. The CDR3 DNA reads as TGTGCCTGTGACCTATTATCTACGACTGGGGGATCTTTTGATAAACTCATCTTT. The chain couples TRDV2 to TRDJ1; 10 bases agree with TRDD3. The CDR3 extends over 18 amino acids. V gave up 3 bases and J gave up 5 bases; unmatched junction bases: 17. The germline V gene encodes CDR1 GEAIGNYY and CDR2 EKD.

By share of the sample, this clone is medium-sized. The V and J genes are TRDV2 and TRDJ1; 8 nucleotides match TRDD3. V lost 1 base and J lost 0; bases outside the gene matches: 6. The length of the CDR3 is 16 residues. Germline loops: CDR1 GEAIGNYY, CDR2 EKD. CDR3 amino acids: CACDTLGDAYTDKLIF. For the CDR3, the DNA is TGTGCCTGTGACACTCTGGGGGACGCTTACACCGATAAACTCATCTTT.

Comments on this clone: A junction end diverges from the germline sequence, so it may reflect a read error. This sequence joins TRDV1 and TRDJ1, with D perhaps matching TRDD3 (5 bases). There are 19 residues in the CDR3. Germline CDR1 reads TSWWSYY; CDR2 reads QGS. Written as DNA, the CDR3 is TGTGCTCGTGGGGAACTTCGGCCCACGACGGGGAGGTACACCGATAAACTCATCTTT. Translation: CARGELRPTTGRYTDKLIF.

As to this clone: A much larger clonotype is one base distant, so this may be a read error. The chain has TRDV2 and TRDJ1, with 12 bases lining up with TRDD3. V trimming: 3 bases; J trimming: 2 bases; junction bases outside the gene matches: 12. From germline, CDR1 is GEAIGNYY and CDR2 EKD. This CDR3 contains 18 residues. The CDR3 sequence is CACDSVLGDTRGTDKLIF. CDR3 bases: TGTGCCTGTGACTCAGTACTGGGGGATACAAGAGGTACCGATAAACTCATCTTT.

CDR3 sequence reads: CACDTLAGGYGHPPPNNDKLIF. CDR3 DNA sequence: TGTGCCTGTGACACTTTGGCTGGGGGATACGGCCACCCACCCCCCAACAACGATAAACTCATCTTT. This chain links TRDV2 with TRDJ1, with 12 bases aligning to TRDD3. With 1 base clipped from V and 4 bases from J, the junction kept 24 bases outside the gene matches. CDR1 is GEAIGNYY and CDR2 is EKD in the germline V gene. The CDR3 contains 22 residues.

The CDR3 DNA sequence: TGTGCCTGTGACTCTATACTGGGGGATTCTGACACCGATAAACTCATCTTT. This gives the protein CACDSILGDSDTDKLIF. V usage is TRDV2 and J usage is TRDJ1, with 10 bases fitting TRDD3. CDR1 and CDR2 from the germline V gene are GEAIGNYY and EKD. This CDR3 is built from 17 residues. The V gene end was trimmed by 3 bases and the J gene end by 0 bases; junction bases not matched to a gene: 9.

This clone has just a few counts. It differs at one base from a far larger clone, so likely a read error. The chain recombines TRDV2 with TRDJ1; 12 nucleotides match TRDD3. This CDR3 region has 20 residues. CDR1 and CDR2 from the germline V gene are GEAIGNYY and EKD. CDR3 sequence reads: CACDTLRSGGYDRDTDKPIF. The CDR3 DNA reads TGTGCCTGTGACACTCTACGGTCTGGGGGATACGATCGGGACACCGATAAACCCATCTTT.

Remarks on this clone: One junction end does not reproduce the germline sequence, and a read error may be involved. V and J are TRDV2 and TRDJ1; either TRDD2 or TRDD3 may fit D (5 bases each). Looked up from germline, CDR1 is GEAIGNYY and CDR2 is EKD. CDR3 length: 19 residues. The CDR3 DNA reads as TGTGCCTGTGACCCCGTGATCTTCCCCCAAGGGGACTTTACCGATAACCTCATCTTT. The encoded protein is CACDPVIFPQGDFTDNLIF.

Concerning this clone itself: This CDR3 is also generated by other DNA sequences in the sample. The chain links TRDV2 to TRDJ1; 7 positions agree with TRDD3. CDR3 length: 20 residues. The germline V gene has CDR1 GEAIGNYY and CDR2 EKD. V was clipped by 0 bases and J by 1 base; unmatched bases: 19. The CDR3 DNA reads as TGTGCCTGTGACACCGTGAAAGGACTGGGGTCAACCACCGGCACCGATAAACTCATCTTT. Its translation: CACDTVKGLGSTTGTDKLIF.

The chain links TRDV2 to TRDJ1; TRDD3 agrees at 11 bases. The CDR3 extends over 16 amino acids. Germline V gene data show CDR1 as GEAIGNYY and CDR2 as EKD. V was pared by 4 bases and J by 0 bases, with 6 bases of the junction left unmatched. The CDR3 sequence is CACEKMGDTYTDKLIF. The CDR3 coding sequence is TGTGCCTGTGAAAAAATGGGGGATACGTACACCGATAAACTCATCTTT.

This clone has only a few counts. The chain carries TRDV2 and TRDJ1, with TRDD3 matching 11 bases. CDR3 length: 18 amino acids. Losses at the gene ends were 0 bases for V and 0 bases for J; bases not matched to a gene: 8. Germline values: CDR1 GEAIGNYY, CDR2 EKD. This CDR3 is CACDTVWGIQPYTDKLIF. CDR3 bases: TGTGCCTGTGACACCGTCTGGGGGATACAACCGTACACCGATAAACTCATCTTT.

Notes on this clone: One junction end does not reproduce the germline sequence, and a read error may be involved. V and J are TRDV2 and TRDJ3; possible D gene TRDD3, 5 bases. The CDR3 loop spans 21 amino acids. The V gene's germline CDR1 is GEAIGNYY and CDR2 EKD. In DNA, the CDR3 is TGTGCCTGTGACACCCCCTCGAGCTCGGTGACCGCCTCCTGGGACACCAGACAGATGTTTTTC. Translated, it gives CACDTPSSSVTASWDTRQMFF.

For this clone: A read error is possible here, since a much larger clone lies one base away. The rearrangement links TRDV2 to TRDJ1, with 7 bases matching TRDD2. The junction had 21 bases not matched to a gene; V was cut back by 3 bases and J by 6 bases. Per the germline V gene, CDR1 is GEAIGNYY and CDR2 is EKD. The CDR3 totals 18 residues. The CDR3 protein is CACDPVGLPLVVGHKLIF. CDR3 nucleotide sequence: TGTGCCTGTGACCCAGTGGGCCTTCCTCTCGTTGTGGGACATAAACTCATCTTT.

CDR3 loop: CACDGLGDTGDTDKLIF. The CDR3 DNA reads as TGTGCCTGTGACGGGTTGGGGGATACGGGTGACACCGATAAACTCATCTTT. The chain joins TRDV2 to TRDJ1; TRDD3 aligns across 11 bases. Germline V gives CDR1 GEAIGNYY, CDR2 EKD. Trimming took 3 bases from V and 0 from J; bases not matched to a gene: 8. There are 17 residues in the CDR3.

A word on this clone: At one boundary the junction diverges from the germline segment, which might be a read error. The genes are TRDV2 and TRDJ1, with TRDD3 as a possible D gene (6 bases). The CDR3 has 15 amino acids. Germline-derived CDR1 and CDR2 are GEAIGNYY and EKD. CDR3 region: CACDWMGGYTDNLIF. CDR3 in DNA: TGTGCCTGTGATTGGATGGGGGGCTACACCGATAACCTCATCTTT.

The chain couples TRDV2 to TRDJ1; 10 bases fit TRDD3. The CDR3 extends over 19 amino acids. V shed 2 bases, J shed 0 bases, and the junction held 14 bases outside the gene matches. CDR1 is GEAIGNYY, CDR2 EKD, per germline. Written as DNA, the CDR3 is TGTGCCTGTGACAGGTTATCCCCGGGGGGATACGATGACACCGATAAACTCATCTTT. Its protein is CACDRLSPGGYDDTDKLIF.

The gene calls are TRDV2 and TRDJ1; D tentatively reads TRDD2 or TRDD3 (9 bases each). V dropped 2 bases and J dropped 2 bases, with 26 bases sitting between them. This CDR3 is 19 amino acids long. Germline CDR1 GEAIGNYY, CDR2 EKD. The CDR3 DNA is TGTGCCTGTGACAACCTTCCTACTGGCCGGGGGATACTAACCGATAAACTCATCTTT. Translation: CACDNLPTGRGILTDKLIF.